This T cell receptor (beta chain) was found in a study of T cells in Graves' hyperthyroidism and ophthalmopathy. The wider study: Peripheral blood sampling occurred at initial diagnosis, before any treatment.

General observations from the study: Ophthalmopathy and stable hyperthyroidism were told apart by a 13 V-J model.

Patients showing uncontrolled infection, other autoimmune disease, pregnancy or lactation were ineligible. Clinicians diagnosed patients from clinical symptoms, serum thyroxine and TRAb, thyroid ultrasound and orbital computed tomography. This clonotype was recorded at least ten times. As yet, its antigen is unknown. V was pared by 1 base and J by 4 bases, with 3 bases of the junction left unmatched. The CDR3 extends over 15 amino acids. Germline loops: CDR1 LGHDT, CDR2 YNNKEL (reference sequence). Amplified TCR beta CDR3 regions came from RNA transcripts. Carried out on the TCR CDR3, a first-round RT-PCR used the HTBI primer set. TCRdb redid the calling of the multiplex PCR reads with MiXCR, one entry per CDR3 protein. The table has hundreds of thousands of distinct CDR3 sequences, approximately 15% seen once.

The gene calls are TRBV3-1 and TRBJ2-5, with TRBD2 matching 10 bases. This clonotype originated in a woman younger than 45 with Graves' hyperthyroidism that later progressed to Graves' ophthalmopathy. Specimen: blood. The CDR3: CASSQASGGGETQYF. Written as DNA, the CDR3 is TGTGCCAGCAGCCAAGCTAGCGGGGGAGGAGAGACCCAGTACTTC.